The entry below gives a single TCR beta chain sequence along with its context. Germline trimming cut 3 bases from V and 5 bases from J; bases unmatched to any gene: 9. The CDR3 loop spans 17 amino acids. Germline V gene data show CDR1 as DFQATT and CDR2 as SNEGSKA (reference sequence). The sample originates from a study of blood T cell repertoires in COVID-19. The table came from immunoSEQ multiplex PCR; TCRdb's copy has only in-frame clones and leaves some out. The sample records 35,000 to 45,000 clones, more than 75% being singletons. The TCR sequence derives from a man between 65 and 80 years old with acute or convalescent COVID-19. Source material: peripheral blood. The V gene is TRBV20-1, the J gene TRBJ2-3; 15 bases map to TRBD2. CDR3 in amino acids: CSASGSGLAGGLDTQYF. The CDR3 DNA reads TGCAGTGCTAGTGGCTCGGGACTAGCGGGAGGTTTAGATACGCAGTATTTT.